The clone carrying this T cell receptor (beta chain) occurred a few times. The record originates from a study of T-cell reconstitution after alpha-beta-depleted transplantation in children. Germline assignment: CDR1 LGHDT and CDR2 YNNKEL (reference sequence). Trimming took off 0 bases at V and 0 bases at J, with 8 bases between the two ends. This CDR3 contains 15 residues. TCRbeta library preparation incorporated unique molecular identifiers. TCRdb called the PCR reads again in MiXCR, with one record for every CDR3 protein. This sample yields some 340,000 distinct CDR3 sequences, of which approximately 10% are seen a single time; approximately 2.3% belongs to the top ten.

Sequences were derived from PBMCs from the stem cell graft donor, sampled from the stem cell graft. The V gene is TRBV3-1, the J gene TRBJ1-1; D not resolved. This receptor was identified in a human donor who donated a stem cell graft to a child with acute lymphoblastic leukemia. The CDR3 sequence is CASSQDDGVNTEAFF. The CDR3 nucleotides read TGTGCCAGCAGCCAAGATGACGGAGTGAACACTGAAGCTTTCTTT.